This TCR beta chain was found in a study of blood T cell repertoires in COVID-19. Study summary: Sites in the United States, Italy and Spain provided acute and convalescent COVID-19 samples.

As processed by the authors: By means of reference gene primer amplification, nucleated cell counts were estimated. Assay: immunoSEQ multiplex PCR; the TCRdb copy retains only in-frame clones and omits some. Clonal size and the V and J genes are those of that table, whereas D and trimming came from the DNA. This repertoire shows 110,000 or so clones, 85% found once; its top ten account for about an eighth. Trimming removed 5 bases from V and 1 base from J; junction bases left unmatched: 7. The germline gives CDR1 MDHEN, CDR2 SYDVKM. This CDR3 region has 15 residues. The chain is built from TRBV28 and TRBJ1-2; 7 nucleotides align to TRBD1. The receptor was derived from a human donor in a cohort sampled during active COVID-19. The sample consisted of peripheral blood. In DNA form, the CDR3 reads TGTGCCAGCAGTAAAACAACAGGGGTTAACTATGGCTACACCTTC. Translation: CASSKTTGVNYGYTF.